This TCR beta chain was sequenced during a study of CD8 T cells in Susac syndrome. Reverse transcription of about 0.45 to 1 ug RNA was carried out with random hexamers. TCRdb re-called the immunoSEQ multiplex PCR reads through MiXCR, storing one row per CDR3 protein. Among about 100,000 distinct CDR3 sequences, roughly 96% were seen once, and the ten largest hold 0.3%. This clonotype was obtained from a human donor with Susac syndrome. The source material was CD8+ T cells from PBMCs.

The chain's CDR3 is CASSPQDKTQYF. CDR3 coding DNA: TGTGCCAGCTCACCACAAGATAAGACCCAGTACTTC. The gene calls are TRBV18 and TRBJ2-5; D uncertain. CDR3 size: 12 residues. Germline V CDR1 and CDR2: KGHSH, LQKENI. Trimming pared 1 base from V and 6 bases from J, leaving 6 bases between. Drawing the rest from reference TRBV18 and TRBJ2-5, the complete variable domain is NAGVMQNPRHLVRRRGQEARLRCSPMKGHSHVYWYRQLPEEGLKFMVYLQKENIIDESGMPKERFSAEFPKEGPSILRIQQVVRGDSAAYFCASSPQDKTQYFGPGTRLLVL.